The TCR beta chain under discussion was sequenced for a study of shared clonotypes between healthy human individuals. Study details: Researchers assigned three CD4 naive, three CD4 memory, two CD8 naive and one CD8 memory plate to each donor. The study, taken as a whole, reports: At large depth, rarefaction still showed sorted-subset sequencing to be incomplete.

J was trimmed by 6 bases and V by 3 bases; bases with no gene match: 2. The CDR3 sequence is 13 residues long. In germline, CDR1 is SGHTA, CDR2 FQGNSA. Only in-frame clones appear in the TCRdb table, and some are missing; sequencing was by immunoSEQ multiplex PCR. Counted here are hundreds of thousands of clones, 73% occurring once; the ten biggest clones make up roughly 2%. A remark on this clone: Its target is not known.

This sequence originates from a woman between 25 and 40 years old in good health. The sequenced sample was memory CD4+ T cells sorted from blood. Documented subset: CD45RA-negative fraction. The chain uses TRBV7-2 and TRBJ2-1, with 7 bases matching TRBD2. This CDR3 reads CASSFPSGNEQFF. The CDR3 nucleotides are TGTGCCAGCAGCTTCCCTAGCGGCAATGAGCAGTTCTTC. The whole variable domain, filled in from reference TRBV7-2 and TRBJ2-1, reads GAGVSQSPSNKVTEKGKDVELRCDPISGHTALYWYRQSLGQGLEFLIYFQGNSAPDKSGLPSDRFSAERTGGSVSTLTIQRTQQEDSAVYLCASSFPSGNEQFFGPGTRLTVL.